A selection of T cell receptor beta chains follows, all from one sample in a study of T cells after yellow fever vaccination. MiXCR was run by TCRdb on the 5' RACE reads, yielding one entry per CDR3 protein. Here the sample spans 450,000 to 550,000 distinct CDR3 sequences, 21% being singletons. Sequenced material: PBMCs, taken more than 20 days after the first yellow fever vaccination. All receptors come from a man aged 18 to 35 who received the YFV17D yellow fever vaccine. CDR3s include the opening cysteine and the closing phenylalanine or tryptophan. Fields, in order: D gene, V gene, clone size, J gene, CDR3 DNA, CDR3 protein. D genes are given only for firm matches. The size of a clone is reported for some rows only, either as once, few or many, or as a class for expanded clones.

TRBD1	TRBV2	few	TRBJ1-5	TGTGCCAGCACGACGGACAGGTCCGGTTTTCAGCCCCAGCATTTT	CASTTDRSGFQPQHF
-	TRBV7-9	few	TRBJ2-1	TGTGCCAGCAGCTTATCATTGGGGAACAATGAGCAGTTCTTC	CASSLSLGNNEQFF
-	TRBV7-2	-	TRBJ2-7	TGTGCCAGCAGCGATTCTGGGGAGCAGTACTTC	CASSDSGEQYF
-	TRBV18	-	TRBJ2-7	TGTGCCAGCTCACCGGCCGGACAGTTACTGGTTAGGCAGTACTTC	CASSPAGQLLVRQYF
-	TRBV7-2	few	TRBJ2-1	TGTGCCAGCAGCTTACAGGCTGAGCAGTTCTTC	CASSLQAEQFF
-	TRBV7-2	few	TRBJ1-2	TGTGCCAGCAGTCCAACAGGTTCGGCTGGCTACACCTTC	CASSPTGSAGYTF
-	TRBV18	-	TRBJ2-7	TGTGCCAGCTCACCAATAAGGGACGAGCAGTACTTC	CASSPIRDEQYF
TRBD1	TRBV13	few	TRBJ2-3	TGTGCCAGCAGCCCGCGCTGGGACAGGCTACGCACAGATACGCAGTATTTT	CASSPRWDRLRTDTQYF
TRBD2	TRBV5-4	-	TRBJ2-3	TGTGCCAGCAGCTTGGGGTATGAGCTAGCGGACACAGATACGCAGTATTTT	CASSLGYELADTDTQYF
-	TRBV7-2	many	TRBJ1-2	TGTGCCAGCAGCTTAGGTCTCAGTCCGTCTTCATGGGGCTACACCTTC	CASSLGLSPSSWGYTF
-	TRBV20-1	few	TRBJ2-5	TGCAGTGCTAGATCCTGGGGGGCAGAAGAGACCCAGTACTTC	CSARSWGAEETQYF
-	TRBV5-6	few	TRBJ2-4	TGTGCCAGCAGCTTGCAATTACGGAGCCCGGTGGCCAAAAACATTCAGTACTTC	CASSLQLRSPVAKNIQYF
-	TRBV4-2	few	TRBJ2-3	TGTGCCAGCAGCCAAAGGGGGGGAGGGGATACGCAGTATTTT	CASSQRGGGDTQYF
-	TRBV4-2	-	TRBJ2-3	TGTGCCAGCAGCCAAGATAGGCAGGATACGCAGTATTTT	CASSQDRQDTQYF
-	TRBV5-1	-	TRBJ1-1	TGCGCCAGCAGCTTGACCGACAGCACTGAAGCTTTCTTT	CASSLTDSTEAFF
-	TRBV7-2	few	TRBJ2-2	TGTGCCAGCAGCACAAGCGGGCAATCCACCGGGGAGCTGTTTTTT	CASSTSGQSTGELFF
-	TRBV7-2	many	TRBJ2-7	TGTGCCAGCAGCCAGGGAGGCAGGAACAACGAGCAGTACTTC	CASSQGGRNNEQYF
-	TRBV6-1	few	TRBJ1-5	TGTGCCAGCAGGGGGGAGAGGAGTGGCAATCAGCCCCAGCATTTT	CASRGERSGNQPQHF